Here is one TCR beta chain with its context. Unique molecular identifiers were used in preparing the TCRbeta library. TCRdb used MiXCR to reprocess the PCR reads, holding one entry per CDR3 protein. The sample records 490,000 or so distinct CDR3 sequences, under 15% being singletons. The record originates from a study of T-cell reconstitution after alpha-beta-depleted transplantation in children. Germline V gene sequence: CDR1 SEHNR, CDR2 FQNEAQ (reference sequence). V dropped 5 bases and J dropped 6 bases, with 11 bases sitting between them. The CDR3 spans 13 residues. The V call is TRBV7-9, the J call TRBJ1-5; tentatively, D is TRBD1 (6 bases). The material sequenced was PBMCs from the stem cell graft donor, taken from the stem cell graft. This clonotype was sampled from a human donor who donated a stem cell graft to a child with combined immunodeficiency. The CDR3 spells CASSIQGSQPQHF. The CDR3 bases are TGTGCCAGCAGCATTCAGGGGTCTCAGCCCCAGCATTTT. Drawing the rest from reference TRBV7-9 and TRBJ1-5, the complete variable domain is DTGVSQNPRHKITKRGQNVTFRCDPISEHNRLYWYRQTLGQGPEFLTYFQNEAQLEKSRLLSDRFSAERPKGSFSTLEIQRTEQGDSAMYLCASSIQGSQPQHFGDGTRLSIL.